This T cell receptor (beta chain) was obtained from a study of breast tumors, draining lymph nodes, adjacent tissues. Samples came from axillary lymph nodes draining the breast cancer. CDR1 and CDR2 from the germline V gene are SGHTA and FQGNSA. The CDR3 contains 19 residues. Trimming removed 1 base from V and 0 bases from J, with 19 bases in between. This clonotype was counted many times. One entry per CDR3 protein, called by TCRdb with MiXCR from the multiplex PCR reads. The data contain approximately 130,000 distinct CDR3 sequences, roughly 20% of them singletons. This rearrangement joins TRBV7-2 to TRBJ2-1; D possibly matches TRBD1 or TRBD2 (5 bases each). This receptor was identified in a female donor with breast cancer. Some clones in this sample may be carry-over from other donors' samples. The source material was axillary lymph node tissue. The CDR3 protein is CASSLEGVERSLSYNEQFF. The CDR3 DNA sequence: TGTGCCAGCAGCTTAGAAGGGGTGGAGCGGAGTCTCTCCTACAATGAGCAGTTCTTC.